This T cell receptor beta chain was identified during a study of T cells expressing NK-cell markers. Study-level findings and limits: For a few donors, these clonotypes were likewise the leading ones in the CD3+CD56-NKG2C+ fraction.

UMI-tagged 5'RACE template switching yielded the TCR beta cDNA. From its re-call of the 5' RACE reads, TCRdb lists each CDR3 protein once, without DNA. Seen in this sample are approximately 150,000 distinct CDR3 sequences; the ten most common clones hold less than 15%. This CDR3 has 16 residues. Germline V gene sequence: CDR1 SGHTA, CDR2 FQGTGA. As concerns this clonotype: Antigen: not known.

The chain is built from TRBV7-3 and TRBJ2-7; TCRdb reports TRBD2, a call that lacks DNA to check it against. This TCR was sampled from a man between 18 and 29 years old in good health. The sample taken for sequencing was blood T cells: a sorted CD56 or NKG2C T cell subset, CD4+ or CD8+ T cells, or bulk PBMC T cells (not recorded which). CDR3 loop: CASSLKGPGSTYEQYF.